This T cell receptor beta chain was observed in a study of blood T cells in healthy people across ages. Looked up from germline, CDR1 is SGHDT and CDR2 is YYEEEE. Trimming stripped 4 bases from V and 3 bases from J, with 11 bases between. CDR3 length: 13 residues. Sample-barcoded 5' priming and a J-beta primer mix drove a second PCR of roughly 6 to 12 cycles. Unique molecular identifiers of 12 random nucleotides labeled each cDNA. Using its own MiXCR run on the 5' RACE reads, TCRdb lists one record per CDR3 protein. The table shows about 1.1 million distinct CDR3 sequences, with less than 45% occurring only once.

This chain links TRBV5-6 with TRBJ2-7; possible D gene TRBD1, 5 bases. The TCR comes from a man younger than 35 in good health. The sequenced material came from blood. The CDR3 reads CASSLDNVYEQYF. In nucleotides, the CDR3 is TGTGCCAGCAGCCTGGACAACGTCTACGAGCAGTACTTC.